This TCR beta chain was sequenced during a study of cytomegalovirus exposure and HLA in healthy donors. General study results and limits: A later analysis appeared to link common viral pathogens to several of the most significant clusters. The study reported that TCR beta sequences accurately predicted HLA-A and HLA-B alleles in most subjects.

Worth noting for this clone: Its antigen is undetermined.

V gave up 7 bases and J gave up 7 bases, with 13 bases separating them. Looked up from germline, CDR1 is MNHNS and CDR2 is SASEGT. CDR3 length equals 13 residues. 60 Vbeta and 13 Jbeta primers were used in PCR. The repertoire was sequenced with immunoSEQ multiplex PCR; TCRdb's copy has only in-frame clones and lacks some. With around 210,000 clones in the sample, the ten largest clones hold roughly 1.2%. Each donor was healthy, and each was a bone marrow donor. The sequence derives from a girl aged 2 to 9 in good health and CMV-seropositive. The gene calls are TRBV6-1 and TRBJ1-4; a possible D gene is TRBD1 (6 bases). The sample consisted of PBMCs. The CDR3 nucleotides are TGTGCCAGCATACGGGGGGCTGGTGAAAAACTGTTTTTT. The encoded protein is CASIRGAGEKLFF.